This TCR beta chain was identified in a study of blood T cell repertoires in COVID-19. Study at large: Researchers got acute and convalescent COVID-19 samples from the United States, Italy and Spain. PBMCs, B-cell-depleted T cells, or T cells provided the cDNA or gDNA that made up the material.

Trimming removed 4 bases from V and 0 bases from J; junction bases left unmatched: 2. The CDR3 spans 15 residues. Germline loops: CDR1 SNHLY, CDR2 FYNNEI. The method was immunoSEQ multiplex PCR; TCRdb's version includes in-frame clones alone and lacks a portion of them. The sample yields about 36,000 clones, approximately 75% seen once. The chain has TRBV2 and TRBJ2-7, with TRBD2 matching 11 bases. Sequenced input: peripheral blood. This TCR was recovered from a human donor in a cohort sampled during active or convalescent COVID-19. The donor label of this sample is uncertain. The CDR3 bases are TGTGCCAGCAGTGGACTAGCGGGAACCTCCTACGAGCAGTACTTC. Translating gives CASSGLAGTSYEQYF. Complete variable domain (other parts from reference TRBV2 and TRBJ2-7): EPEVTQTPSHQVTQMGQEVILRCVPISNHLYFYWYRQILGQKVEFLVSFYNNEISEKSEIFDDQFSVERPDGSNFTLKIRSTKLEDSAMYFCASSGLAGTSYEQYFGPGTRLTVT.